The source of this T cell receptor (beta chain) is a study of a mutant IDH1 vaccine in newly diagnosed glioma. In the study overall: Vaccine administration was initiated 4-6 weeks following radiotherapy alone, or with temozolomide cycles.

This clone showed up just once. Its target is not known. Assay: immunoSEQ multiplex PCR; the TCRdb copy retains only in-frame clones and omits some. The table has 56,000 or so clones, 60% to 80% seen once. Stated time point: week 47, end of study. Vaccine doses each comprised 300 ug of mutant IDH1 20-mer peptide, with topical imiquimod. Tumors from donors were new WHO grade 3 or 4 IDH1-mutant astrocytomas with ATRX loss. This clonotype was sampled from a man aged 45-60 years with glioma. The material sequenced was PBMCs, taken from a glioma patient whose treatment included an IDH1 peptide vaccine.

The CDR3 region is CAAGGTGGWELFF. The CDR3, as DNA: TGTGCCGCGGGGGGGACAGGGGGCTGGGAGCTGTTTTTT. The chain combines TRBV6-6 with TRBJ2-2; TRBD1 matches at 12 bases. The germline gives CDR1 MNHNY, CDR2 SVGAGI (reference sequence). V trimming: 11 bases; J trimming: 9 bases; junction bases outside the gene matches: 7. The CDR3 is made up of 13 amino acids.